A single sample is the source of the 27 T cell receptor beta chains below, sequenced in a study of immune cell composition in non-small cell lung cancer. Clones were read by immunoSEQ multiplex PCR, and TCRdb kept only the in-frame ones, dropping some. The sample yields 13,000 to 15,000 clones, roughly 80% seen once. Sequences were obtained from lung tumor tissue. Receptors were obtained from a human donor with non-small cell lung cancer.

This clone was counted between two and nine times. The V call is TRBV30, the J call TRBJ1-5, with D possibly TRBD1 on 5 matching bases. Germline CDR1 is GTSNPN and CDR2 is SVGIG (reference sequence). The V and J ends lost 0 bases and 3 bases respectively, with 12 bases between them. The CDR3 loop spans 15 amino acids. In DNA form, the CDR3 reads TGTGCCTGGAGTGTACGGGGGGAGAACAATCAGCCCCAGCATTTT. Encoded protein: CAWSVRGENNQPQHF.

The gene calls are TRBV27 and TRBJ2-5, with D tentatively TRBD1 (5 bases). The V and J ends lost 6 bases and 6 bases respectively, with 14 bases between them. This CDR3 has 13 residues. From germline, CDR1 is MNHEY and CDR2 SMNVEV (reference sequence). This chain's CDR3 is CASRSRGAKTQYF. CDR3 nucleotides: TGTGCCAGCAGGTCAAGGGGCGCGAAGACCCAGTACTTC.

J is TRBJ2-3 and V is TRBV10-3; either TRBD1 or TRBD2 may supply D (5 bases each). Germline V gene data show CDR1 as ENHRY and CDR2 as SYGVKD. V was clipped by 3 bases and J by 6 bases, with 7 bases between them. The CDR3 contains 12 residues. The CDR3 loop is CAISEWGDTQYF. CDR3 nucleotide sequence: TGTGCCATCAGTGAATGGGGGGATACGCAGTATTTT.

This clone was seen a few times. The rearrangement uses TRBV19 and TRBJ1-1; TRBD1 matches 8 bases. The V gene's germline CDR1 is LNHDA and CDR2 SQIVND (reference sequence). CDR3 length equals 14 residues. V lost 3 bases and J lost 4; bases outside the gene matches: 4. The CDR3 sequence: CASSMAGGSTEAFF. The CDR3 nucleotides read TGTGCCAGTAGTATGGCAGGGGGCTCCACTGAAGCTTTCTTT.

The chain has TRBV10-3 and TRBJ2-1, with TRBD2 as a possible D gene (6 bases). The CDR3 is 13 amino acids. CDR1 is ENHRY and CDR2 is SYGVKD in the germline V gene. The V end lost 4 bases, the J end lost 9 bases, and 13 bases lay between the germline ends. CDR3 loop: CAISGLQGGEQFF. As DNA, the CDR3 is TGTGCCATCAGTGGTTTGCAGGGAGGTGAGCAGTTCTTC.

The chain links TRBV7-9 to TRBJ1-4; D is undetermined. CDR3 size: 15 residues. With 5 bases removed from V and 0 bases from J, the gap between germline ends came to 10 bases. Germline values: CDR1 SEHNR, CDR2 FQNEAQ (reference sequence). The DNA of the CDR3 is TGTGCCAGCAGCAACCCAGCGACAACTAATGAAAAACTGTTTTTT. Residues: CASSNPATTNEKLFF.

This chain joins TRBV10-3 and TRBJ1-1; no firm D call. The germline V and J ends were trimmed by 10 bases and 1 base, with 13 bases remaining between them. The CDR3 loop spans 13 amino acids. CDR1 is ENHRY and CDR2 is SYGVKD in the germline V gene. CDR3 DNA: TGTGCCACCCGCCGAGAACCGAACACTGAAGCTTTCTTT. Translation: CATRREPNTEAFF.

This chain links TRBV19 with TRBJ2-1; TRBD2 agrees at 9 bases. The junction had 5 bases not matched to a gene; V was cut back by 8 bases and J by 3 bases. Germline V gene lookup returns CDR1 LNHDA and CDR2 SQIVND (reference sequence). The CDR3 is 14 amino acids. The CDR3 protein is CASAKAGGYNEQFF. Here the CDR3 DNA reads TGTGCCAGTGCCAAAGCGGGGGGCTACAATGAGCAGTTCTTC.

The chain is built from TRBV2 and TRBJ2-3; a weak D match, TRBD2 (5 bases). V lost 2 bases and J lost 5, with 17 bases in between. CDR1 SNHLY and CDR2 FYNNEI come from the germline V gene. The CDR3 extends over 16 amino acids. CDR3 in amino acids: CASSENPTGKVDTQYF. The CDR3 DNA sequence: TGTGCCAGCAGTGAAAACCCCACGGGGAAGGTAGATACGCAGTATTTT.

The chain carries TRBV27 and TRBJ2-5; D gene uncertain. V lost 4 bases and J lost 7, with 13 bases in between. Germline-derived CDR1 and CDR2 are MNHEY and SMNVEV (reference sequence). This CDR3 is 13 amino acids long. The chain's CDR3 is CASSSRPQRTQYF. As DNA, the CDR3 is TGTGCCAGCAGTTCCCGCCCCCAAAGGACCCAGTACTTC.

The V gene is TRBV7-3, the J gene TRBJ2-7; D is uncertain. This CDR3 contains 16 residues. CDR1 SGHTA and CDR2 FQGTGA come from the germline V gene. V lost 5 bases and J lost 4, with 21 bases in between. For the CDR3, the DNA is TGTGCCAGCAGCCCCCGTCCGACAAGCCGAGTTTACGAGCAGTACTTC. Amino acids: CASSPRPTSRVYEQYF.

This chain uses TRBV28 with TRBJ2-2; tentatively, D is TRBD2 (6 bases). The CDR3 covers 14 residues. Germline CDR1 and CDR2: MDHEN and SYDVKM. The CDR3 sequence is CVTLSGVDTGELFF. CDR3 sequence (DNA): TGTGTCACTCTTAGCGGAGTAGACACCGGGGAGCTGTTTTTT.

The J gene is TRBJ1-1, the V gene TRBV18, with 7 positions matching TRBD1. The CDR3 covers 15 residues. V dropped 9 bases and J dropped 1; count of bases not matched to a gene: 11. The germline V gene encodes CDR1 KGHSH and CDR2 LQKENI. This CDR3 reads CASRAPRGSNTEAFF. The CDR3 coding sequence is TGTGCCAGTAGAGCTCCCAGGGGGTCGAACACTGAAGCTTTCTTT.

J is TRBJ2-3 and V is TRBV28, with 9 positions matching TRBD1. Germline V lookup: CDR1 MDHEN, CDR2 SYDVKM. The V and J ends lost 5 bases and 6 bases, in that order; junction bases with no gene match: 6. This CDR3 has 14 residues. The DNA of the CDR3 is TGTGCCAGCAGTCTTACCGGGACAGGGGATACGCAGTATTTT. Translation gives CASSLTGTGDTQYF.

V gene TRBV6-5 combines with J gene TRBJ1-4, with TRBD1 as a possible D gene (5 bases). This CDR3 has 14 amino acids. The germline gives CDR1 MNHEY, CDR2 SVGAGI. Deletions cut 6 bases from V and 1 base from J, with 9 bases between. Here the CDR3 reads CASRRDGTNEKLFF. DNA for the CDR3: TGTGCCAGCAGAAGGGACGGAACTAATGAAAAACTGTTTTTT.

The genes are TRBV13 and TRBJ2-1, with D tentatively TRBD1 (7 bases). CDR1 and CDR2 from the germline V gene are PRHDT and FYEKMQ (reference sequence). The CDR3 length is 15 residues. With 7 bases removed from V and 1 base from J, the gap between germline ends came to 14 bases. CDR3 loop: CASTPQGGSYNEQFF. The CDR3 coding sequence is TGTGCCAGCACCCCTCAGGGGGGTTCCTACAATGAGCAGTTCTTC.

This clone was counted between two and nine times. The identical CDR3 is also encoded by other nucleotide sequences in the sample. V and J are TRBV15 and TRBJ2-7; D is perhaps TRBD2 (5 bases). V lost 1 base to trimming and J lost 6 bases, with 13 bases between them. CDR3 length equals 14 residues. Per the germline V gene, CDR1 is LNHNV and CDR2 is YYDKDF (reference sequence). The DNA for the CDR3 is TGTGCCACCAGCAGAGTGGGGTTAGCGACCGAGCAGTACTTC. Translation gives CATSRVGLATEQYF.

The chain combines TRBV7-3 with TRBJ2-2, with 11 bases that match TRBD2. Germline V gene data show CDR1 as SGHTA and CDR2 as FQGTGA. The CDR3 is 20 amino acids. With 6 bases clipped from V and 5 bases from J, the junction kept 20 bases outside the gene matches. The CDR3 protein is CASRTLILLAGVFGTGELFF. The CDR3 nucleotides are TGTGCCAGCAGAACACTCATCCTACTAGCGGGAGTGTTTGGTACCGGGGAGCTGTTTTTT.

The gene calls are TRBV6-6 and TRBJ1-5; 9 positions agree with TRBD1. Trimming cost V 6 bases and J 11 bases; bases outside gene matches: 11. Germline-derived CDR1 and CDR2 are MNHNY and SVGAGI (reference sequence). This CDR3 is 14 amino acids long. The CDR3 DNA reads TGTGCCAGCAGCTTAGGACAGGGGCCTATGTCCCAGCATTTT. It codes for CASSLGQGPMSQHF.

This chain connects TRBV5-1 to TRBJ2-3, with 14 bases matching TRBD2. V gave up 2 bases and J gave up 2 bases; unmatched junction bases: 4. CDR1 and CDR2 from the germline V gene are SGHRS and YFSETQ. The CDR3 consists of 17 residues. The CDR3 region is CASSFQGLAGATDTQYF. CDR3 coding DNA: TGCGCCAGCAGCTTCCAGGGACTAGCGGGAGCCACAGATACGCAGTATTTT.

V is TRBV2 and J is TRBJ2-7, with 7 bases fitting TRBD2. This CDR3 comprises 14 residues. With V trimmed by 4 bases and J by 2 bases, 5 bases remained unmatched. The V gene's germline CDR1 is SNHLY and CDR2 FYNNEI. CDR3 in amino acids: CASSARLAAYEQYF. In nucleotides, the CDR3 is TGTGCCAGCAGTGCTAGGCTAGCGGCCTACGAGCAGTACTTC.

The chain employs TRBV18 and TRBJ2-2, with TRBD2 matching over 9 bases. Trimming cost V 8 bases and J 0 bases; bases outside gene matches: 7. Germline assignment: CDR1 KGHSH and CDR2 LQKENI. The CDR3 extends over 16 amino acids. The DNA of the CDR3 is TGTGCCAGCCAGTTGACTAGCGGAGCGAACACCGGGGAGCTGTTTTTT. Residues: CASQLTSGANTGELFF.

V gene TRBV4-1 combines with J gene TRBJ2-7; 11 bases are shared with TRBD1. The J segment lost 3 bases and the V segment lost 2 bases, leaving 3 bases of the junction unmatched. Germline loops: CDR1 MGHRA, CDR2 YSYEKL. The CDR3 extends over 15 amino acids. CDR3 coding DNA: TGCGCCAGCAGCCAACAAGGGACAGGGGGCTACGAGCAGTACTTC. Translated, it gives CASSQQGTGGYEQYF.

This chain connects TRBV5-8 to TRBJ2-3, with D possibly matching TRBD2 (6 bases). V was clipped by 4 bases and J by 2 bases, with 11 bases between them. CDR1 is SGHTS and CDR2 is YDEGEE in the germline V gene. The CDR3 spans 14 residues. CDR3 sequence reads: CASSLGTHTDTQYF. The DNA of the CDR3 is TGTGCCAGCAGCCTTGGGACTCACACAGATACGCAGTATTTT.

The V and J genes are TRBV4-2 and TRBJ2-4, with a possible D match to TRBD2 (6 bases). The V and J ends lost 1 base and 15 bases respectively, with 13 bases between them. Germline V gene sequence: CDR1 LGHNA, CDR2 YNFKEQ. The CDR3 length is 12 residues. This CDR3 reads CASSQGSGPAYF. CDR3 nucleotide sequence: TGTGCCAGCAGCCAAGGTAGCGGACCCGCGTACTTC.

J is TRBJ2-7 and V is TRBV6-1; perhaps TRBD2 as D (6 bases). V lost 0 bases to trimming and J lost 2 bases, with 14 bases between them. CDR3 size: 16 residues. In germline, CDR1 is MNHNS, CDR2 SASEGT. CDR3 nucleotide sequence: TGTGCCAGCAGTGAAGCGGGGATAGCGGTAACCTACGAGCAGTACTTC. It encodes CASSEAGIAVTYEQYF.

This chain's CDR3 is CASSLSAGVEQFF. Here the CDR3 DNA reads TGTGCCAGCAGCTTATCAGCGGGAGTGGAGCAGTTCTTC. This sequence joins TRBV11-3 and TRBJ2-1, with TRBD2 matching over 8 bases. The CDR3 runs to 13 residues. J lost 10 bases, V lost 2 bases, and 4 bases had no gene match. Germline loops: CDR1 SGHNT, CDR2 YENEEA.